The T cell receptor (beta chain) under discussion was sequenced for a study of T cell responses to AZD1222 COVID-19 vaccine. Repertoires were generated with immunoSEQ multiplex PCR, while TCRdb's copy carries only in-frame clones and drops some. The sample includes approximately 110,000 clones, 80% to 90% of them seen just once. Material: peripheral blood, obtained on day 0 of AZD1222 vaccination. The receptor was derived from an adult in good health.

The DNA of the CDR3 is TGTGCCAGGATGCCTAAGGCCCTCCACTTT. This codes for CARMPKALHF. This sequence joins TRBV19 and TRBJ1-6; D not resolved. CDR3 length: 10 amino acids. The germline V gene encodes CDR1 LNHDA and CDR2 SQIVND (reference sequence). V was cut by 9 bases and J by 14 bases, with 11 bases left in between.